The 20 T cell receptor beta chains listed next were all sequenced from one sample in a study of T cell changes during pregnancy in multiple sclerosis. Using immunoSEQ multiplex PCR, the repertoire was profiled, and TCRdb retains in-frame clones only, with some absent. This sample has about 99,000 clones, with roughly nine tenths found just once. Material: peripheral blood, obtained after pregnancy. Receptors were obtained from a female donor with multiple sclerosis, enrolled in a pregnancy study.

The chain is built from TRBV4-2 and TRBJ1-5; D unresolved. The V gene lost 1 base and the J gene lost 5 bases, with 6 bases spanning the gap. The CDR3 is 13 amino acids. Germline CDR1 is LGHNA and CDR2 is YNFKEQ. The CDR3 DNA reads TGTGCCAGCAGCCAAGGACGGGATCAGCCCCAGCATTTT. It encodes CASSQGRDQPQHF.

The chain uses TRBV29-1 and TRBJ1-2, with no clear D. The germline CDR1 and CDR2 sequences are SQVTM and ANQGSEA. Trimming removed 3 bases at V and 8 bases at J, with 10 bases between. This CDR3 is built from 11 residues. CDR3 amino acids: CSVENGGGYTF. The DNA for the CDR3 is TGCAGCGTTGAGAACGGCGGGGGCTACACCTTC.

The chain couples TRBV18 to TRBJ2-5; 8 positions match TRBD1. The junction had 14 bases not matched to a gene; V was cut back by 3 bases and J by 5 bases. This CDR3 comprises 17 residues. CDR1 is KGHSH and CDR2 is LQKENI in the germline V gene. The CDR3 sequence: CASSPTAKQGAAETQYF. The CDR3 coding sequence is TGTGCCAGCTCACCGACCGCAAAGCAGGGGGCGGCGGAGACCCAGTACTTC.

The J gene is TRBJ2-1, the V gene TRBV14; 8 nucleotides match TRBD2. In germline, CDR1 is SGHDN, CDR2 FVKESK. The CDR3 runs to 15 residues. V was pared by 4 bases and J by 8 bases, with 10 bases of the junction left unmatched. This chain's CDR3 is CASSRLPVAGHEQFF. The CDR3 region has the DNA TGTGCCAGCAGCCGACTCCCGGTAGCGGGGCATGAGCAGTTCTTC.

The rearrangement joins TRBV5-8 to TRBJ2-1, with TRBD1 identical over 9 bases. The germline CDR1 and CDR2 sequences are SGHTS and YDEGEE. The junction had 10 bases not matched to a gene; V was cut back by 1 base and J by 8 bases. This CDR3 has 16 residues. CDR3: CASSLISGQGPHEQFF. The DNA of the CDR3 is TGTGCCAGCAGCTTGATATCGGGACAGGGTCCCCATGAGCAGTTCTTC.

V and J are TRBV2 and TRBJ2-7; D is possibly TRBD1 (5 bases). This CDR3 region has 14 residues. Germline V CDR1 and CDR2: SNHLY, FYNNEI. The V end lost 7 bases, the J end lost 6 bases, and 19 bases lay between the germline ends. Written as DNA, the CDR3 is TGTGCCAGCATCTTAACTAAGACAGTTGCCGAGCAGTACTTC. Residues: CASILTKTVAEQYF.

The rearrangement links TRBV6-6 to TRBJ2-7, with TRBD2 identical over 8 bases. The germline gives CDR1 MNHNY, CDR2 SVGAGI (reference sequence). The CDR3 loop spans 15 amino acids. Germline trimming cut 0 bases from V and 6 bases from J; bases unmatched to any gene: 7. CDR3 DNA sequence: TGTGCCAGCAGTTACTCGAGTAGCGGGATCCCCGAGCAGTACTTC. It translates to CASSYSSSGIPEQYF.

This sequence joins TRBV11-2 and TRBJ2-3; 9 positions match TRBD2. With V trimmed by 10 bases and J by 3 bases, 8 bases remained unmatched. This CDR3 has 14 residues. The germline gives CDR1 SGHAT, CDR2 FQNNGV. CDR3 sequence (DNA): TGTGCCACCGCGTCTAGCGGGATAACAGATACGCAGTATTTT. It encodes CATASSGITDTQYF.

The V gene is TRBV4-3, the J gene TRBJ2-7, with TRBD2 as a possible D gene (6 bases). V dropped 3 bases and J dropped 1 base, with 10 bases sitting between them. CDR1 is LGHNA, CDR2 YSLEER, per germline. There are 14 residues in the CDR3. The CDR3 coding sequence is TGCGCCAGCAGCCAGGAAGGGACTTCCTACGAGCAGTACTTC. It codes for CASSQEGTSYEQYF.

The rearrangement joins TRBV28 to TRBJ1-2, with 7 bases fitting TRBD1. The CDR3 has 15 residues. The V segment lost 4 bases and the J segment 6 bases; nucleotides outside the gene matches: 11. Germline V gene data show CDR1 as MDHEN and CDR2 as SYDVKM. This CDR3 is CASSSSVTGLDGYTF. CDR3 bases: TGTGCCAGCAGTTCCTCCGTGACAGGGTTGGATGGCTACACCTTC.

This chain's CDR3 is CASSPSRDRVETQYF. CDR3 bases: TGTGCCAGCAGCCCGTCCCGGGACAGGGTCGAGACCCAGTACTTC. The gene calls are TRBV5-5 and TRBJ2-5; 9 nucleotides line up with TRBD1. The CDR3 is made up of 15 amino acids. V lost 4 bases, J lost 5 bases, and 9 bases stayed unmatched. The germline CDR1 and CDR2 sequences are SGHKS and YYEKEE (reference sequence).

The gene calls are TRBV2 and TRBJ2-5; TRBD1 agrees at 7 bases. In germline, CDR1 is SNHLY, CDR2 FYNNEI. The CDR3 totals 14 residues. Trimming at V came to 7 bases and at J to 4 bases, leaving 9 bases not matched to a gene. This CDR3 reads CASTGQVPGETQYF. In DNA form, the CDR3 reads TGTGCCAGCACCGGACAGGTCCCGGGAGAGACCCAGTACTTC.

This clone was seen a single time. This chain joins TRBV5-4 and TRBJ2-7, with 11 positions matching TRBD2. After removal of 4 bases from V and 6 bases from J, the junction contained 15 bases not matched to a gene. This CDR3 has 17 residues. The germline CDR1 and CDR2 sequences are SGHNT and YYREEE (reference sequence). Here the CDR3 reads CASSPGLAAPGSGEQYF. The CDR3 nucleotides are TGTGCCAGCAGCCCGGGACTAGCGGCCCCCGGGTCGGGCGAGCAGTACTTC.

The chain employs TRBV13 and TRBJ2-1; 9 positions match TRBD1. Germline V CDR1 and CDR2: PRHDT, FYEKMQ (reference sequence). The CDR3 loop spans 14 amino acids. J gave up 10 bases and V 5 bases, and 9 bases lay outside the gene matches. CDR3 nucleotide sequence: TGTGCCAGCAGCCCGGGGACAGGGACCGGGGAGCAGTTCTTC. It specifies CASSPGTGTGEQFF.

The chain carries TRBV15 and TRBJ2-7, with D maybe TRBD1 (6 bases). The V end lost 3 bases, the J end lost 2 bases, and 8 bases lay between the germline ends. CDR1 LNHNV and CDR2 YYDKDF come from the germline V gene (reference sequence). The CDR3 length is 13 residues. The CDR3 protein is CATSSNRAYEQYF. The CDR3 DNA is TGTGCCACCAGCAGTAACAGGGCCTACGAGCAGTACTTC.

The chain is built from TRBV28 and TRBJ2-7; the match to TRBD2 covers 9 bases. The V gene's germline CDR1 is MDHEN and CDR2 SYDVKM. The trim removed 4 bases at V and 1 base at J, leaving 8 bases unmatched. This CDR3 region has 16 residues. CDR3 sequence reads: CASSSPASGKSYEQYF. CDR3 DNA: TGTGCCAGCAGTTCGCCTGCTAGCGGGAAATCCTACGAGCAGTACTTC. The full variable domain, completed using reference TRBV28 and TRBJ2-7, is DVKVTQSSRYLVKRTGEKVFLECVQDMDHENMFWYRQDPGLGLRLIYFSYDVKMKEKGDIPEGYSVSREKKERFSLILESASTNQTSMYLCASSSPASGKSYEQYFGPGTRLTVT.

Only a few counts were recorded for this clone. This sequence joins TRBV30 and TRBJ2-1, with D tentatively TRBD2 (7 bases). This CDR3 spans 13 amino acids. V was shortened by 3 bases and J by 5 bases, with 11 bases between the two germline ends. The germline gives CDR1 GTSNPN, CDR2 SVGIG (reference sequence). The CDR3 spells CAWRGGPNNEQFF. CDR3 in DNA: TGTGCCTGGAGGGGGGGGCCAAACAATGAGCAGTTCTTC.

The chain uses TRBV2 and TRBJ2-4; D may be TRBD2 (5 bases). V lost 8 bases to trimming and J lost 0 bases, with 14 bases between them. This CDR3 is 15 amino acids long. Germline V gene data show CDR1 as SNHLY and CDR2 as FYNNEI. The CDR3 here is CASGRAVLAKNIQYF. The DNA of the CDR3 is TGTGCCAGCGGCCGAGCGGTTCTAGCCAAAAACATTCAGTACTTC.

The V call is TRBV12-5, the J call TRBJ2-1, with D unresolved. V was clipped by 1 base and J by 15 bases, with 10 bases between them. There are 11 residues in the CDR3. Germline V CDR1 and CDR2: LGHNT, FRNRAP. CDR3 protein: CASGLDHTPFF. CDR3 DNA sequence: TGTGCTAGTGGTTTGGACCATACTCCGTTCTTC.

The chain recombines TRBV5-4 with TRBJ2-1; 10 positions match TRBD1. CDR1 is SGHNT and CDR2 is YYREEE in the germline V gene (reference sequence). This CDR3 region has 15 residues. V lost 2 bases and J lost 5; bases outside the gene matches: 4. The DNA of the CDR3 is TGTGCCAGCAGCTTAGGGGACAGGGGTCACAATGAGCAGTTCTTC. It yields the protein CASSLGDRGHNEQFF.